These T cell receptor beta chains were read from a single sample in a study of T-cell reconstitution after alpha-beta-depleted transplantation in children. MiXCR, run by TCRdb on the PCR reads, gives a single entry per CDR3 protein. The sample has hundreds of thousands of distinct CDR3 sequences; 10% to 15% are singletons. The input for sequencing was PBMCs, mostly from graft donor cells, taken 360 days after TCRalphabeta/CD19-depleted stem cell transplant. These receptor sequences come from a male patient aged 10-17 years who had a stem cell transplant for acute myeloid leukemia, so the T cells may come from the graft donor. Each CDR3 is given with its conserved first and last residue. Each record gives: V gene, J gene, CDR3 protein.

V gene: TRBV4-3; J gene: TRBJ2-7; CDR3 protein: CASSQEPSGSSYEQYF
V gene: TRBV28; J gene: TRBJ1-1; CDR3 protein: CASRSGGTEAFF
V gene: TRBV28; J gene: TRBJ2-7; CDR3 protein: CASSSAGVYEQYF
V gene: TRBV19; J gene: TRBJ2-4; CDR3 protein: CASNNLRGTPIQDF
V gene: TRBV11-2; J gene: TRBJ2-7; CDR3 protein: CASSPRGLAGLYEQYF
V gene: TRBV20-1; J gene: TRBJ2-7; CDR3 protein: CSARVHNSYEQYF
V gene: TRBV5-1; J gene: TRBJ2-7; CDR3 protein: CASSLETTVLHEQYF
V gene: TRBV12-3/TRBV12-4; J gene: TRBJ2-1; CDR3 protein: CASSLAGLANNEQFF
V gene: TRBV29-1; J gene: TRBJ2-5; CDR3 protein: CSVDPLQETQYF
V gene: TRBV6-5; J gene: TRBJ2-7; CDR3 protein: CASSYGDGSFSEQYF
V gene: TRBV16; J gene: TRBJ2-7; CDR3 protein: CASSQGLLMGTYEQYF
V gene: TRBV3-1; J gene: TRBJ2-7; CDR3 protein: CASSRRTSLYEQYF
V gene: TRBV6-5; J gene: TRBJ2-7; CDR3 protein: CASSTASGTSIDEQYF
V gene: TRBV4-3; J gene: TRBJ2-1; CDR3 protein: CASSQVAGHERRSYNEQFF
V gene: TRBV28; J gene: TRBJ2-7; CDR3 protein: CASSPGTGGAYEQYF
V gene: TRBV3-1; J gene: TRBJ2-7; CDR3 protein: CASSRQAALSGEQYF
V gene: TRBV7-3; J gene: TRBJ2-7; CDR3 protein: CASSLTGGKSYEQYF
V gene: TRBV29-1; J gene: TRBJ2-1; CDR3 protein: CSGIGPTLRGEQFF
V gene: TRBV20-1; J gene: TRBJ2-7; CDR3 protein: CSGLMRVLGQGGYEQYF
V gene: TRBV20-1; J gene: TRBJ1-2; CDR3 protein: CSVTSDSNYGYTF
V gene: TRBV13; J gene: TRBJ2-7; CDR3 protein: CASSLGDLAGGSYEQYF
V gene: TRBV4-2; J gene: TRBJ2-2; CDR3 protein: CASSQGPLHTGELFF
V gene: TRBV10-3; J gene: TRBJ2-2; CDR3 protein: CAISGGGGELFF
V gene: TRBV20-1; J gene: TRBJ2-3; CDR3 protein: CSASEIWADTQYF
V gene: TRBV7-6; J gene: TRBJ2-7; CDR3 protein: CASSLATLAVRNEQYF
V gene: TRBV25-1; J gene: TRBJ1-5; CDR3 protein: CASSEYGGSGQPQHF
V gene: TRBV30; J gene: TRBJ2-1; CDR3 protein: CAWSKGGNEQFF
V gene: TRBV12-3/TRBV12-4; J gene: TRBJ1-5; CDR3 protein: CASSSGTGQPQHF
V gene: TRBV29-1; J gene: TRBJ2-2; CDR3 protein: CSVEGLERAGELFF
V gene: TRBV4-3; J gene: TRBJ2-7; CDR3 protein: CASSQGSGGASYEQYF
V gene: TRBV6-5; J gene: TRBJ2-1; CDR3 protein: CASSYSLTSVYNEQFF
V gene: TRBV12-3/TRBV12-4; J gene: TRBJ1-1; CDR3 protein: CASSHGTGAMNTEAFF
V gene: TRBV2; J gene: TRBJ2-3; CDR3 protein: CASSDGRVGTDTQYF
V gene: TRBV20-1; J gene: TRBJ2-1; CDR3 protein: CSAPLGNEQFF
V gene: TRBV28; J gene: TRBJ2-7; CDR3 protein: CASRQRGAFAYEQYF
V gene: TRBV5-6; J gene: TRBJ2-1; CDR3 protein: CASSFSITSRGDEQFF
V gene: TRBV28; J gene: TRBJ2-6; CDR3 protein: CASSSPGSGANVLTF
V gene: TRBV18; J gene: TRBJ2-1; CDR3 protein: CASSSSGSDNEQFF
V gene: TRBV20-1; J gene: TRBJ1-5; CDR3 protein: CRVRGGQPQHF
V gene: TRBV5-6; J gene: TRBJ2-7; CDR3 protein: CASSLSLAGQYSYEQYF
V gene: TRBV28; J gene: TRBJ1-2; CDR3 protein: CATSRTSYGYTF
V gene: TRBV5-4; J gene: TRBJ2-1; CDR3 protein: CASSPDGEVVYNEQFF
V gene: TRBV20-1; J gene: TRBJ2-1; CDR3 protein: CSAPRGDRGDEQFF
V gene: TRBV4-3; J gene: TRBJ2-5; CDR3 protein: CASSQVIGQETQYF
V gene: TRBV29-1; J gene: TRBJ1-1; CDR3 protein: CSVSEGGTGEAFF
V gene: TRBV29-1; J gene: TRBJ2-1; CDR3 protein: CSARGERYNEQFF
V gene: TRBV28; J gene: TRBJ2-7; CDR3 protein: CASSLAGSILNPYEQYF
V gene: TRBV12-3/TRBV12-4; J gene: TRBJ1-5; CDR3 protein: CASRGSGQLNQPQHF
V gene: TRBV20-1; J gene: TRBJ2-5; CDR3 protein: CSANSGRAPDETQYF
V gene: TRBV10-3; J gene: TRBJ1-3; CDR3 protein: CAITQGLSGNTIYF